This TCR beta chain was retrieved from a study of post-analysis software for immune sequencing data. Study context: The disease courses spanned relapsing-remitting, secondary progressive and progressive-relapsing forms of multiple sclerosis. Study observations and caveats: Same-batch samples co-clustered strongly by F measure. Higher frequency in patients than in controls was seen for roughly five TRBV segments, with TRBV5-6, TRBV5-1 and TRBV20-1 among them. When compared against controls, multiple sclerosis patients showed significantly lower normalized Chao1 diversity.

Concerning this clonotype: The antigen is unknown.

The TCR beta cDNA libraries contained unique molecular identifiers. The T cell input of roughly 0.95 to 10 million gave approximately 460,000 cDNA molecules. TCRdb re-called the PCR reads with MiXCR, one entry per CDR3 protein. The sample yields some 700,000 distinct CDR3 sequences, around 64% seen once. The CDR3 is 15 residues long. CDR1 ENHRY and CDR2 SYGVKD come from the germline V gene. Germline trimming cut 5 bases from V and 2 bases from J; bases unmatched to any gene: 8. Sequenced input: blood. The chain uses TRBV10-3 and TRBJ2-5; TRBD1 agrees at 7 bases. This sequence originates from a girl aged 2 to 9 with multiple sclerosis. CDR3 in amino acids: CAISPDRDLQETQYF. DNA for the CDR3: TGTGCCATCAGTCCCGACAGGGACCTACAAGAGACCCAGTACTTC.